Below are 29 T cell receptor beta chains sequenced from a single sample in a study of glioma-infiltrating T cells after dendritic cell vaccination. Assay: immunoSEQ multiplex PCR; the TCRdb copy retains only in-frame clones and omits some. This table holds tens of thousands of clones, about 87% found once. Specimen: blood, collected before dendritic cell vaccination. These receptors all come from a human donor with glioblastoma.

The chain has TRBV11-1 and TRBJ2-7; possibly TRBD2 for D (6 bases). The CDR3 loop spans 14 amino acids. V lost 3 bases to trimming and J lost 3 bases, with 12 bases between them. Germline V gene sequence: CDR1 SGHAT, CDR2 FQDESV (reference sequence). The CDR3 DNA sequence: TGTGCCAGCAGCTTCGGGGTTAGCGGCTACGAGCAGTACTTC. It specifies CASSFGVSGYEQYF.

This clone was found a few times. V and J are TRBV5-1 and TRBJ1-6; 7 nucleotides line up with TRBD1. V trimming: 0 bases; J trimming: 10 bases; junction bases outside the gene matches: 4. Germline V gene sequence: CDR1 SGHRS, CDR2 YFSETQ. This CDR3 region has 14 residues. CDR3 in amino acids: CASSLDNRGSPLHF. The CDR3 coding sequence is TGCGCCAGCAGCTTGGATAACAGGGGCTCACCCCTCCACTTT. Variable domain in full (rest from reference TRBV5-1 and TRBJ1-6): KAGVTQTPRYLIKTRGQQVTLSCSPISGHRSVSWYQQTPGQGLQFLFEYFSETQRNKGNFPGRFSGRQFSNSRSEMNVSTLELGDSALYLCASSLDNRGSPLHFGNGTRLTVT.

V is TRBV30 and J is TRBJ1-1, with D perhaps TRBD1 (6 bases). Trimming took 4 bases from V and 2 from J, leaving 11 bases between them. Germline CDR1 is GTSNPN and CDR2 is SVGIG (reference sequence). The CDR3 loop spans 13 amino acids. CDR3 in DNA: TGTGCCTGGAATGCAGGGGATAACACTGAAGCTTTCTTT. It yields the protein CAWNAGDNTEAFF.

This chain connects TRBV27 to TRBJ1-2, with D possibly matching TRBD1 (5 bases). The V and J ends lost 6 bases and 3 bases respectively, with 11 bases between them. The CDR3 loop spans 13 amino acids. Germline V gene sequence: CDR1 MNHEY, CDR2 SMNVEV (reference sequence). The CDR3 DNA reads as TGTGCCAGCAGCACGGTGGGGCACTATGGCTACACCTTC. The encoded protein is CASSTVGHYGYTF.

V and J are TRBV19 and TRBJ2-1, with 8 bases aligning to TRBD2. The germline V gene has CDR1 LNHDA and CDR2 SQIVND (reference sequence). Trimming removed 5 bases from V and 2 bases from J; junction bases left unmatched: 5. The CDR3 contains 15 residues. The CDR3 sequence is CASSLSGETYNEQFF. For the CDR3, the DNA is TGTGCCAGTAGTCTTAGCGGGGAAACCTACAATGAGCAGTTCTTC. Filled out from reference TRBV19 and TRBJ2-1, the complete variable domain reads DGGITQSPKYLFRKEGQNVTLSCEQNLNHDAMYWYRQDPGQGLRLIYYSQIVNDFQKGDIAEGYSVSREKKESFPLTVTSAQKNPTAFYLCASSLSGETYNEQFFGPGTRLTVL.

The J gene is TRBJ2-7, the V gene TRBV11-3, with no clear D. This CDR3 region has 12 residues. V shed 0 bases and J shed 8 bases, with 8 bases lying between them. Germline CDR1 and CDR2: SGHNT and YENEEA. The CDR3 spells CASSLELQKQYF. The CDR3 nucleotides are TGTGCCAGCAGCTTAGAGTTACAGAAGCAGTACTTC.

V is TRBV5-4 and J is TRBJ2-5, with D possibly being TRBD1 (6 bases). Trimming took off 1 base at V and 4 bases at J, with 8 bases between the two ends. CDR1 is SGHNT and CDR2 is YYREEE in the germline V gene (reference sequence). CDR3 length: 13 amino acids. The CDR3 nucleotides are TGTGCCAGCAGCTTGTGGACAGCAGAGACCCAGTACTTC. The encoded protein is CASSLWTAETQYF.

The CDR3 region has the DNA TGTGCCAGCAGGGGGACAGGGGTGGGGACCCAGTACTTC. It is translated as CASRGTGVGTQYF. The chain joins TRBV6-1 to TRBJ2-5; TRBD1 aligns across 10 bases. Unmatched junction bases numbered 5, after V lost 6 bases and J lost 7 bases. Germline CDR1 and CDR2: MNHNS and SASEGT. The CDR3 contains 13 residues.

The genes are TRBV5-1 and TRBJ2-1, with 9 bases matching TRBD2. V dropped 4 bases and J dropped 0; count of bases not matched to a gene: 2. This CDR3 comprises 15 residues. Germline V CDR1 and CDR2: SGHRS, YFSETQ. The CDR3 reads CASSDSGSSYNEQFF. CDR3 bases: TGCGCCAGCAGCGATAGCGGGAGCTCCTACAATGAGCAGTTCTTC.

This chain connects TRBV14 to TRBJ2-1, with 9 bases that match TRBD2. V trimming: 2 bases; J trimming: 8 bases; junction bases outside the gene matches: 4. This CDR3 has 14 residues. Germline lookup yields CDR1 SGHDN and CDR2 FVKESK. This chain's CDR3 is CASSQLAGKHEQFF. CDR3 sequence (DNA): TGTGCCAGCAGCCAACTAGCGGGAAAGCATGAGCAGTTCTTC.

The CDR3 nucleotides are TGCGCCAGCAGCTTGGCGGGAAACCAAGAGACCCAGTACTTC. Its translation: CASSLAGNQETQYF. The chain links TRBV5-1 to TRBJ2-5; TRBD2 is a possible D gene (5 bases). This CDR3 contains 14 residues. Germline V lookup: CDR1 SGHRS, CDR2 YFSETQ. The germline V and J ends were trimmed by 0 bases and 0 bases, with 6 bases remaining between them.

This clone has a single count. This chain links TRBV6-6 with TRBJ1-1, with 8 bases identical to TRBD1. V trimming: 3 bases; J trimming: 1 base; junction bases outside the gene matches: 7. Germline V lookup: CDR1 MNHNY, CDR2 SVGAGI (reference sequence). The CDR3 consists of 16 residues. The DNA for the CDR3 is TGTGCCAGCAGTTATCCCCGACAGGGGAAGAACACTGAAGCTTTCTTT. Protein product: CASSYPRQGKNTEAFF.

The gene calls are TRBV7-9 and TRBJ2-1, with TRBD2 matching over 7 bases. Trimming removed 1 base from V and 0 bases from J; junction bases left unmatched: 9. The V gene's germline CDR1 is SEHNR and CDR2 FQNEAQ (reference sequence). This CDR3 spans 18 amino acids. CDR3 residues: CASSLVGLAASSYNEQFF. The CDR3 region has the DNA TGTGCCAGCAGCTTAGTAGGGCTAGCGGCCAGCTCCTACAATGAGCAGTTCTTC.

V is TRBV30 and J is TRBJ1-2; possible D gene TRBD1, 6 bases. This CDR3 comprises 13 residues. The germline gives CDR1 GTSNPN, CDR2 SVGIG (reference sequence). Trimming pared 7 bases from V and 4 bases from J, leaving 16 bases between. This chain's CDR3 is CAFYRESSYGYTF. The CDR3 DNA reads TGTGCCTTCTACAGGGAGTCAAGCTATGGCTACACCTTC.

The chain recombines TRBV5-4 with TRBJ1-1; D is unresolved. This CDR3 contains 14 residues. Trimming removed 0 bases from V and 1 base from J, with 7 bases in between. The germline V gene encodes CDR1 SGHNT and CDR2 YYREEE (reference sequence). CDR3 nucleotide sequence: TGTGCCAGCAGCTTGGACACCTGGAACACTGAAGCTTTCTTT. The encoded protein is CASSLDTWNTEAFF.

The chain combines TRBV6-1 with TRBJ1-3; D remains unclear. Trimming removed 7 bases at V and 8 bases at J, with 18 bases between. The length of the CDR3 is 14 residues. CDR1 is MNHNS and CDR2 is SASEGT in the germline V gene. CDR3 DNA sequence: TGTGCCAGCACCGGGATCCTAGACGGGGACACCATATATTTT. Translated: CASTGILDGDTIYF.

The chain carries TRBV6-1 and TRBJ2-7; 10 nucleotides line up with TRBD2. V trimming: 1 base; J trimming: 3 bases; junction bases outside the gene matches: 6. The germline V gene encodes CDR1 MNHNS and CDR2 SASEGT. This CDR3 comprises 16 residues. CDR3 DNA sequence: TGTGCCAGCAGTGAAGGGATTAGCGGGGGGCACTACGAGCAGTACTTC. Translation: CASSEGISGGHYEQYF.

This clone was recorded once. The chain recombines TRBV6-1 with TRBJ2-2; TRBD2 matches at 11 bases. Per the germline V gene, CDR1 is MNHNS and CDR2 is SASEGT. Trimming at V came to 6 bases and at J to 3 bases, leaving 9 bases not matched to a gene. This CDR3 comprises 17 residues. The CDR3 nucleotides are TGTGCCAGCAGCGAAATAGCGGGGGGGCCCGACACCGGGGAGCTGTTTTTT. Amino acid sequence: CASSEIAGGPDTGELFF.

The chain links TRBV6-1 to TRBJ1-1; possibly TRBD1 for D (5 bases). The length of the CDR3 is 15 residues. Germline V gives CDR1 MNHNS, CDR2 SASEGT. Trimming cost V 2 bases and J 0 bases, with 10 bases left between them. The CDR3 loop reads CASSENQGLNTEAFF. CDR3 nucleotides: TGTGCCAGCAGTGAAAATCAGGGCTTGAACACTGAAGCTTTCTTT.

This clone is a singleton in its sample. V gene TRBV30 combines with J gene TRBJ1-3; 7 bases map to TRBD1. CDR3 length: 15 residues. J was trimmed by 1 base and V by 3 bases; bases with no gene match: 6. CDR1 and CDR2 from the germline V gene are GTSNPN and SVGIG (reference sequence). CDR3 loop: CAWRGQSLSGNTIYF. The DNA of the CDR3 is TGTGCCTGGAGGGGACAGAGCCTATCTGGAAACACCATATATTTT.

For this clone: This sample also contains other DNA sequences that code for the same CDR3. The chain combines TRBV30 with TRBJ1-2; D not certain. Germline CDR1 and CDR2: GTSNPN and SVGIG (reference sequence). There are 12 residues in the CDR3. Between the trimmed V and J ends, which lost 2 bases and 4 bases, there was a span of 8 bases. CDR3 residues: CAWSLGSYGYTF. The CDR3 DNA reads TGTGCCTGGAGTTTGGGCAGCTATGGCTACACCTTC.

J is TRBJ2-7 and V is TRBV9, with 8 bases matching TRBD1. With V trimmed by 4 bases and J by 2 bases, 8 bases remained unmatched. Germline CDR1 SGDLS, CDR2 YYNGEE. CDR3 length: 15 amino acids. The DNA of the CDR3 is TGTGCCAGCAGCCCTCAGGGGGCAGCGACCTACGAGCAGTACTTC. Its protein product is CASSPQGAATYEQYF.

V gene TRBV18 combines with J gene TRBJ1-4; 11 positions match TRBD1. V was clipped by 8 bases and J by 8 bases; unmatched bases: 4. The CDR3 sequence is 13 residues long. Germline V gene sequence: CDR1 KGHSH, CDR2 LQKENI. The CDR3 here is CASPDRGREKLFF. Here the CDR3 DNA reads TGTGCCAGCCCGGACAGGGGGCGGGAAAAACTGTTTTTT.

The chain carries TRBV11-3 and TRBJ2-1; maybe TRBD2 (5 bases). The CDR3 is 16 amino acids. Germline CDR1 is SGHNT and CDR2 is YENEEA. With 1 base removed from V and 2 bases from J, the gap between germline ends came to 12 bases. CDR3 coding DNA: TGTGCCAGCAGCTTAGCAGCGGCTGTTACCTACAATGAGCAGTTCTTC. The encoded protein is CASSLAAAVTYNEQFF.

The CDR3 here is CASSGGQGNLGYGYTF. In DNA, the CDR3 is TGTGCCAGCAGTGGGGGACAGGGGAACCTAGGCTATGGCTACACCTTC. V gene TRBV2 combines with J gene TRBJ1-2; 10 bases agree with TRBD1. After removal of 4 bases from V and 4 bases from J, the junction contained 9 bases not matched to a gene. CDR1 is SNHLY, CDR2 FYNNEI, per germline. The CDR3 spans 16 residues. The full variable domain, rest sourced from reference TRBV2 and TRBJ1-2, is EPEVTQTPSHQVTQMGQEVILRCVPISNHLYFYWYRQILGQKVEFLVSFYNNEISEKSEIFDDQFSVERPDGSNFTLKIRSTKLEDSAMYFCASSGGQGNLGYGYTFGSGTRLTVV.

This clone was seen just once. The V and J genes are TRBV2 and TRBJ1-5; D is ambiguous. V was cut by 3 bases and J by 3 bases, with 12 bases left in between. Germline CDR1 SNHLY, CDR2 FYNNEI. The CDR3 is 15 amino acids. The DNA of the CDR3 is TGTGCCAGCAGTGACCGCCGGGGAATCAATCAGCCCCAGCATTTT. This encodes CASSDRRGINQPQHF.

The chain carries TRBV5-1 and TRBJ2-3; 8 bases fit TRBD2. V lost 2 bases and J lost 5; bases outside the gene matches: 7. Per the germline V gene, CDR1 is SGHRS and CDR2 is YFSETQ. The CDR3 has 15 amino acids. Here the CDR3 DNA reads TGCGCCAGCAGCTTAGGAGGGAGCGGGGGAGATACGCAGTATTTT. Amino acid sequence: CASSLGGSGGDTQYF.

As DNA, the CDR3 is TGTGCCAGCAGCTTAGCGACTAGCGCATACAATGAGCAGTTCTTC. Protein sequence: CASSLATSAYNEQFF. This chain joins TRBV11-3 and TRBJ2-1, with 8 bases lining up with TRBD2. The junction had 3 bases not matched to a gene; V was cut back by 1 base and J by 4 bases. Germline CDR1 reads SGHNT; CDR2 reads YENEEA. The CDR3 runs to 15 residues.

J is TRBJ1-1 and V is TRBV6-5; D possibly corresponds to TRBD1 (6 bases). There are 14 residues in the CDR3. V lost 5 bases to trimming and J lost 1 base, with 11 bases between them. CDR1 is MNHEY, CDR2 SVGAGI, per germline. Here the CDR3 reads CASSGLQGNTEAFF. The CDR3 nucleotides read TGTGCCAGCAGTGGCTTACAGGGGAACACTGAAGCTTTCTTT.